The sequence of this TCR beta chain was determined in a study of Ad26.COV2.S vaccination and SARS-CoV-2 variants. As for treatment: around 19 received Ad26.COV2.S at low or high dose, single or two shots; a few received placebo; per-sample allocation not given. Each sample was drawn 63 days after the first injection (of vaccine or placebo). This table comes from immunoSEQ multiplex PCR, and its TCRdb copy is limited to in-frame clones, with some not included. Seen here are over 400,000 clones, over 80% observed once, and the top ten hold about 1.7%. The TCR was taken from a person between 18 and 65 years old who received the Ad26.COV2.S COVID-19 vaccine or a placebo. The sample here was peripheral blood, taken in a trial of Ad26.COV2.S vaccine versus placebo.

The CDR3 spells CASSINGTGICTNEKLFF. DNA for the CDR3: TGTGCCAGCAGCATCAACGGGACAGGGATTTGCACTAATGAAAAACTGTTTTTT. This rearrangement joins TRBV21-1 to TRBJ1-4; the D segment call TRBD1 is taken from the table without a DNA check. TRBV21-1 is listed as a pseudogene. The CDR3 runs to 18 residues.